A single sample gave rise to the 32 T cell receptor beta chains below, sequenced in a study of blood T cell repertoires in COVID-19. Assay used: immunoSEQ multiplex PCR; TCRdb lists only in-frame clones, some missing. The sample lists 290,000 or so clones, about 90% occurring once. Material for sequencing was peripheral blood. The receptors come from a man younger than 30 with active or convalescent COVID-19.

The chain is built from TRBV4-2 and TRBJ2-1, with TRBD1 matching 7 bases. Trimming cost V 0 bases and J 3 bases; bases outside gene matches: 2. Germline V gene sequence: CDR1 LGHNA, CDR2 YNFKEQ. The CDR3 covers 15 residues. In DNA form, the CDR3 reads TGTGCCAGCAGCCAAGATGGGACAGACTACAATGAGCAGTTCTTC. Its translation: CASSQDGTDYNEQFF.

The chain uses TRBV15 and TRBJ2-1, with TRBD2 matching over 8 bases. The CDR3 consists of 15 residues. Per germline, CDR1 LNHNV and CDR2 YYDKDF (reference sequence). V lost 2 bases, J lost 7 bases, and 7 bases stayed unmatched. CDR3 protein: CATSRNSGANNEQFF. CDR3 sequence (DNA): TGTGCCACCAGCAGAAATAGCGGGGCCAATAATGAGCAGTTCTTC.

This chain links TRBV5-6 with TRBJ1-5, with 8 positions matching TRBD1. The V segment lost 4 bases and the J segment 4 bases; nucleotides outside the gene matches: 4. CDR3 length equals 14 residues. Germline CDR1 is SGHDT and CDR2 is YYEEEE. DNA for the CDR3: TGTGCCAGCAGCACAGGGGGATTTAATCAGCCCCAGCATTTT. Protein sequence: CASSTGGFNQPQHF.

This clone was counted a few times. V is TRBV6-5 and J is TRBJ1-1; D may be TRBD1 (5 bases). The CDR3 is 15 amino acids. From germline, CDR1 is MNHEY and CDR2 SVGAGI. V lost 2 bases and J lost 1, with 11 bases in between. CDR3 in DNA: TGTGCCAGCAGTTACCAGGGAGGCGGGAACACTGAAGCTTTCTTT. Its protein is CASSYQGGGNTEAFF.

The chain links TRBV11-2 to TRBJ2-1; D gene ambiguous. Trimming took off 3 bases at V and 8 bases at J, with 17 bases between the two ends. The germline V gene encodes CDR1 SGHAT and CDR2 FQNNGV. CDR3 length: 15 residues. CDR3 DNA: TGTGCCAGCAGCTTGTTCCTAGAGGCCTATGATGAGCAGTTCTTC. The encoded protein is CASSLFLEAYDEQFF.

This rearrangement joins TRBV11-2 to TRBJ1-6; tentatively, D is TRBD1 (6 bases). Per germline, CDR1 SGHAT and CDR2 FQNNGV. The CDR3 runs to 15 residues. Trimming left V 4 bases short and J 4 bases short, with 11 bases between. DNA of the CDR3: TGTGCCAGCAGCTCTTGGACAGAATATAATTCACCCCTCCACTTT. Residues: CASSSWTEYNSPLHF.

This CDR3 reads CASTLPGLRETQYF. CDR3 DNA sequence: TGTGCCAGCACCCTACCGGGGTTACGGGAGACCCAGTACTTC. This sequence joins TRBV5-4 and TRBJ2-5; weak D call: TRBD2 (5 bases). The CDR3 length is 14 residues. Trimming removed 6 bases at V and 5 bases at J, with 17 bases between. Germline loops: CDR1 SGHNT, CDR2 YYREEE (reference sequence).

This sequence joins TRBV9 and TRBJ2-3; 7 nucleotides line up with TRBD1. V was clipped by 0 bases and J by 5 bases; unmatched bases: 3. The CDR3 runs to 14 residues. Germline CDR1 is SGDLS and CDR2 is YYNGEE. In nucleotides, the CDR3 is TGTGCCAGCAGCGTAGAGGACAGGAAAGATACGCAGTATTTT. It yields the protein CASSVEDRKDTQYF.

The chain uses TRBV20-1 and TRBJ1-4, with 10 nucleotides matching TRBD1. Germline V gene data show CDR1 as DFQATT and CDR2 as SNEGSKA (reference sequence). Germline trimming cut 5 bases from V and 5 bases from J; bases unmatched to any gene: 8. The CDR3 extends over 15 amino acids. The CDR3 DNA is TGCAGTGCTCGTGACAGGGGGCGCTTAAATGAAAAACTGTTTTTT. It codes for CSARDRGRLNEKLFF.

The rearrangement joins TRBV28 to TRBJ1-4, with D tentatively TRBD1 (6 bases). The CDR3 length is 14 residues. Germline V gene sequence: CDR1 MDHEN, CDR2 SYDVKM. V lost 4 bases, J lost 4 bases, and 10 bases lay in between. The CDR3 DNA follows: TGTGCCAGCAGTTCAGGACAGTTTAATGAAAAACTGTTTTTT. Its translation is CASSSGQFNEKLFF.

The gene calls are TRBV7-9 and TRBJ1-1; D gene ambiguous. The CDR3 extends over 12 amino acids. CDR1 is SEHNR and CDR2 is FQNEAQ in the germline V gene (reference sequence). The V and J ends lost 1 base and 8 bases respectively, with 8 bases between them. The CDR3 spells CASSLGGSEAFF. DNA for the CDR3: TGTGCCAGCAGCTTAGGCGGGTCGGAAGCTTTCTTT. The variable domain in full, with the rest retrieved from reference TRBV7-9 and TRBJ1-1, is DTGVSQNPRHKITKRGQNVTFRCDPISEHNRLYWYRQTLGQGPEFLTYFQNEAQLEKSRLLSDRFSAERPKGSFSTLEIQRTEQGDSAMYLCASSLGGSEAFFGQGTRLTVV.

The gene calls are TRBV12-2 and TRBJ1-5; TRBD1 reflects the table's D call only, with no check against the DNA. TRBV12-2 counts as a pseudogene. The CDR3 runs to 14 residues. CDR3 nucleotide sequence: TGTGCAAGTCGCTTAGAACAGGGGTATCAGCCCCAGCATTTT. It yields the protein CASRLEQGYQPQHF.

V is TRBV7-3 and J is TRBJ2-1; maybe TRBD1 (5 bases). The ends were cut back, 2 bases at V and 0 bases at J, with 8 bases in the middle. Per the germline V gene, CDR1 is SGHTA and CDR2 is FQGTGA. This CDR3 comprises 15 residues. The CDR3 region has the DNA TGTGCCAGCAGCTTAGGGGCCAACTCCTACAATGAGCAGTTCTTC. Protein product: CASSLGANSYNEQFF.

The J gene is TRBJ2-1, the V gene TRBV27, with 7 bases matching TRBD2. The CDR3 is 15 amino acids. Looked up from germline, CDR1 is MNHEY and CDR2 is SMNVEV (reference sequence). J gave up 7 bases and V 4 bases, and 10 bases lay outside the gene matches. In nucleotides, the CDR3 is TGTGCCAGCAGTTCCAGCGGGACTATTTATAATGAGCAGTTCTTC. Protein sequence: CASSSSGTIYNEQFF.

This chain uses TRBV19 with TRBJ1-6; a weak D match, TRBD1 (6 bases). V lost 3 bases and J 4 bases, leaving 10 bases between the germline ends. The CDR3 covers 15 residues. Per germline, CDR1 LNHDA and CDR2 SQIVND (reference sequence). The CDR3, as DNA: TGTGCCAGTAGTATCGGACAGCCTTATAATTCACCCCTCCACTTT. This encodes CASSIGQPYNSPLHF. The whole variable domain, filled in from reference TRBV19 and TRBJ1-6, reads DGGITQSPKYLFRKEGQNVTLSCEQNLNHDAMYWYRQDPGQGLRLIYYSQIVNDFQKGDIAEGYSVSREKKESFPLTVTSAQKNPTAFYLCASSIGQPYNSPLHFGNGTRLTVT.

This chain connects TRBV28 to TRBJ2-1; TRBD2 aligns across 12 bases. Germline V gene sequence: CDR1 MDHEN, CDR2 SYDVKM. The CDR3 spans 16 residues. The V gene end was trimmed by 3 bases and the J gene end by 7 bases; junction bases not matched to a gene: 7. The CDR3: CASSLGGLAGLNEQFF. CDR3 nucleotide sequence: TGTGCCAGCAGTTTGGGAGGACTAGCGGGATTAAATGAGCAGTTCTTC.

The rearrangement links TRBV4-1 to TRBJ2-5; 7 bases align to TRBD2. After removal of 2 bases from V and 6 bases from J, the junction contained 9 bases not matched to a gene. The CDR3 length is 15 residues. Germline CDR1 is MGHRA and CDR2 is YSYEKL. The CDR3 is CASSQPGTNSKTQYF. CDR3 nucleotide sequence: TGCGCCAGCAGCCAACCAGGGACTAATTCGAAGACCCAGTACTTC.

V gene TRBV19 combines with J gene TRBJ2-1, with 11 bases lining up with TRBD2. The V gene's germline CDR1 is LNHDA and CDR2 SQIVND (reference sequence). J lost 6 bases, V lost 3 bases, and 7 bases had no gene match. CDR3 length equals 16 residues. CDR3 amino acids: CASSMIRLAGGNEQFF. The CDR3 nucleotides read TGTGCCAGTAGTATGATTAGGCTAGCGGGGGGCAATGAGCAGTTCTTC.

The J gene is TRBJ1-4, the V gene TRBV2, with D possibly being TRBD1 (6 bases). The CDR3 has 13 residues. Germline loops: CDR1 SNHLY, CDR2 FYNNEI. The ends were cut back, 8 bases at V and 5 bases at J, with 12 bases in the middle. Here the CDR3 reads CASRDNENEKLFF. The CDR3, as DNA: TGTGCCAGCCGGGACAACGAAAATGAAAAACTGTTTTTT.

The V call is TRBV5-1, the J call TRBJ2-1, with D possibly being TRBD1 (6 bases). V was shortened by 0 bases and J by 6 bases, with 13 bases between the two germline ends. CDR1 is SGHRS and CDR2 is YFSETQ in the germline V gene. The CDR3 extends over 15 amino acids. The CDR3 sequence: CASSLDGTNSNEQFF. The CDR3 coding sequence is TGCGCCAGCAGCTTGGATGGGACAAACTCCAATGAGCAGTTCTTC. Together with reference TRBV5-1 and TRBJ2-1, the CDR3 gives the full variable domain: KAGVTQTPRYLIKTRGQQVTLSCSPISGHRSVSWYQQTPGQGLQFLFEYFSETQRNKGNFPGRFSGRQFSNSRSEMNVSTLELGDSALYLCASSLDGTNSNEQFFGPGTRLTVL.

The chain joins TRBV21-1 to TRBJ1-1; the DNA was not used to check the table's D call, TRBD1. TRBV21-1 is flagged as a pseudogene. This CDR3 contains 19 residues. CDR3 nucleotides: TGTGCCAGCAGCAAACGATGGGAACAGGGGGTCACAATGAACACTGAAGCTTTCTTT. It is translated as CASSKRWEQGVTMNTEAFF.

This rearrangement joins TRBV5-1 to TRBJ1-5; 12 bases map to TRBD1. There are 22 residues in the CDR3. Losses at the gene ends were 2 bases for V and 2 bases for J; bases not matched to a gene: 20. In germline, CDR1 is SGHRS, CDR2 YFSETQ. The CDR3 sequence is CASSFPGQGAPRAVMCNQPQHF. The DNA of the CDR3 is TGCGCCAGCAGCTTCCCGGGACAGGGGGCTCCCCGCGCTGTAATGTGCAATCAGCCCCAGCATTTT.

The DNA for the CDR3 is TGCGCCAGCAGCCAAAGACAAGTAGCTAACTATGGCTACACCTTC. Its translation is CASSQRQVANYGYTF. The chain couples TRBV4-1 to TRBJ1-2, with no clear D. V lost 2 bases and J lost 0, with 10 bases in between. CDR3 length: 15 residues. Germline values: CDR1 MGHRA, CDR2 YSYEKL.

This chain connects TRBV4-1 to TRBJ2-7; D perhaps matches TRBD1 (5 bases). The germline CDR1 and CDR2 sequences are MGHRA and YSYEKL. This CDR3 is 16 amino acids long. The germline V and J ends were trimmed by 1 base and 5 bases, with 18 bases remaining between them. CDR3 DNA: TGCGCCAGCAGCCAAGCCCTTCAGGGATTAATCCACGAGCAGTACTTC. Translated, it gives CASSQALQGLIHEQYF.

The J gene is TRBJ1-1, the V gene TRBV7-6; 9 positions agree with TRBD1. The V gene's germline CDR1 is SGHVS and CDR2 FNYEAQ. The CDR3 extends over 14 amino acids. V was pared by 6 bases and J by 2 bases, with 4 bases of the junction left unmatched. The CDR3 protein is CASSRDRDNTEAFF. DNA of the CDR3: TGTGCCAGCAGTCGGGACAGGGACAACACTGAAGCTTTCTTT.

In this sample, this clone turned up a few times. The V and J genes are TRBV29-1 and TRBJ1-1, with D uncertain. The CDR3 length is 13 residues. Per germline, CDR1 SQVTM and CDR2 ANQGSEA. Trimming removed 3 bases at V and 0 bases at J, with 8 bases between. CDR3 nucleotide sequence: TGCAGCGTTGATCGGGATATGAACACTGAAGCTTTCTTT. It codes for CSVDRDMNTEAFF.

The CDR3 DNA reads TGTGCCAGCAGTTACTCTGAGACAGGGGACAATTCACCCCTCCACTTT. As protein: CASSYSETGDNSPLHF. The chain couples TRBV6-6 to TRBJ1-6; TRBD1 aligns across 8 bases. Germline trimming cut 0 bases from V and 7 bases from J; bases unmatched to any gene: 5. The CDR3 loop spans 16 amino acids. The germline V gene encodes CDR1 MNHNY and CDR2 SVGAGI (reference sequence).

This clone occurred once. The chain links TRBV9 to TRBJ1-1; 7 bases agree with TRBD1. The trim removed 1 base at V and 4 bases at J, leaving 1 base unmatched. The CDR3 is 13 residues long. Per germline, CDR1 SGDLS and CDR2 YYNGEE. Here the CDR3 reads CASSVRDSTEAFF. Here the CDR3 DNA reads TGTGCCAGCAGCGTAAGGGACAGCACTGAAGCTTTCTTT.

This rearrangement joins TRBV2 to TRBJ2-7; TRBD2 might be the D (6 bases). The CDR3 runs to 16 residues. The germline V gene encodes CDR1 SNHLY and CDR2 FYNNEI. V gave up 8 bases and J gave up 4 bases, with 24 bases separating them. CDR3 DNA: TGTGCCAGCGAAACTAGCCTCGGGACCGGTGCTTACGAGCAGTACTTC. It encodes CASETSLGTGAYEQYF.

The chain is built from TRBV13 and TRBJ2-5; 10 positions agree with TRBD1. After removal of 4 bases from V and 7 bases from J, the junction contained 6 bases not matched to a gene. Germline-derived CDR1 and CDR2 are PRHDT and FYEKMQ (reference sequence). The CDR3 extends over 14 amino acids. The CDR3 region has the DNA TGTGCCAGCAGCTCCAGCAGGACAGGGGGGACCCAGTACTTC. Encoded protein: CASSSSRTGGTQYF.

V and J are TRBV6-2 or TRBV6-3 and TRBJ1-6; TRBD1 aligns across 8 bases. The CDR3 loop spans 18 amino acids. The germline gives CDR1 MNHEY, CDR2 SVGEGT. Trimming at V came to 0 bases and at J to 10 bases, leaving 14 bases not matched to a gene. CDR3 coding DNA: TGTGCCAGCAGTTACTCGATGACCAGGGGGCGCCTTAGGTCACCCCTCCACTTT. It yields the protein CASSYSMTRGRLRSPLHF.

CDR3 sequence (DNA): TGTGCCAGCAGCCAGCGGGGGGGAGGGAACAATGAGCAGTTCTTC. It codes for CASSQRGGGNNEQFF. V is TRBV11-2 and J is TRBJ2-1, with 10 nucleotides matching TRBD2. CDR3 size: 15 residues. Germline V lookup: CDR1 SGHAT, CDR2 FQNNGV. V dropped 5 bases and J dropped 5; count of bases not matched to a gene: 6.